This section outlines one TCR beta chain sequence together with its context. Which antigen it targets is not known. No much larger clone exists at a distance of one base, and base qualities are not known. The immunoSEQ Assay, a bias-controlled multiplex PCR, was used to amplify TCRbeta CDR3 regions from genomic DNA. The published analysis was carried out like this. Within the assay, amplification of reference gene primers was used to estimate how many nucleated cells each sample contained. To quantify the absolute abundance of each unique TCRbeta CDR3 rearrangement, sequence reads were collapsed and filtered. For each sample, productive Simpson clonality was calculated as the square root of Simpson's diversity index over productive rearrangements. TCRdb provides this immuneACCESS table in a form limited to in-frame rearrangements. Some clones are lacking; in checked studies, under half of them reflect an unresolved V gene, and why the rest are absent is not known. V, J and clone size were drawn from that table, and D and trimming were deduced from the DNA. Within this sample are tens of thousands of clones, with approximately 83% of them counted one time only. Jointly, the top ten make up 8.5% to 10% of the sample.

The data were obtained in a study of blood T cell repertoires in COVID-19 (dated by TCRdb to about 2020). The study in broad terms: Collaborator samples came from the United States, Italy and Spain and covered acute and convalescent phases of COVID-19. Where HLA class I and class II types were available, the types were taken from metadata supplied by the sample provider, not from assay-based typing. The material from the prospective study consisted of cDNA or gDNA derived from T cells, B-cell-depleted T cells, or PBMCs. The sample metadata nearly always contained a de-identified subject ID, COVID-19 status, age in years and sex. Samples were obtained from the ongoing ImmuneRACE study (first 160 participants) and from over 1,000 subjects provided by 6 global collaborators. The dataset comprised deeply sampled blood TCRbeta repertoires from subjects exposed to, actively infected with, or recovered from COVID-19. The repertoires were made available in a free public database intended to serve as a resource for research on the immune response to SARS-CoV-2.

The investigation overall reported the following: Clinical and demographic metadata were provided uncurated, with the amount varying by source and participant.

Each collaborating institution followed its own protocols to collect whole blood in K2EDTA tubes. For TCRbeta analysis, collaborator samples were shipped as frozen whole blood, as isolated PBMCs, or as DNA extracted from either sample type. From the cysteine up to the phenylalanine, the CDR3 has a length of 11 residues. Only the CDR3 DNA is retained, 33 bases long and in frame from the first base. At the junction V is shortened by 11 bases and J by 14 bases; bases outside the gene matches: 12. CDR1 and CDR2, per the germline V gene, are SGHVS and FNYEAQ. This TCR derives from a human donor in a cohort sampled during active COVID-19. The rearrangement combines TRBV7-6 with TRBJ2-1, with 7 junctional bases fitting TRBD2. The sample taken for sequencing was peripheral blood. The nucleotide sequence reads TGTGCCTCACTACCCCGGGGGGAGGAGTTCTTC. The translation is CASLPRGEEFF.